These T cell receptor beta chains were read from a single sample in a study of blood T cell repertoires in COVID-19. TCRdb's copy holds only in-frame clones and misses some; the assay was immunoSEQ multiplex PCR. Of 150,000 to 180,000 clones in the sample, around 83% were seen once. What was sequenced was peripheral blood. All receptors derive from a woman between 55 and 75 years old with acute or convalescent COVID-19. CDR3s include the opening cysteine and the closing phenylalanine or tryptophan. A D gene is named only where the DNA matches it firmly. Size tells how often a clone was seen (once, few, many) or the class of an expanded clone, and some rows leave it out.

D: .; size: .; J: TRBJ1-5; V: TRBV11-2; CDR3: CASSTDPGGNQPQHF; DNA: TGTGCCAGCAGCACAGACCCAGGGGGCAATCAGCCCCAGCATTTT
D: TRBD2; size: .; J: TRBJ2-7; V: TRBV7-9; CDR3: CASSPSSGGPPSEQYF; DNA: TGTGCCAGCAGCCCCTCTAGCGGGGGGCCACCTAGCGAGCAGTACTTC
D: .; size: .; J: TRBJ1-6; V: TRBV6-5; CDR3: CASSYRSYNSPLHF; DNA: TGTGCCAGCAGTTACCGGTCCTATAATTCACCCCTCCACTTT
D: TRBD2; size: .; J: TRBJ2-2; V: TRBV7-3; CDR3: CASSLMRGSNTGELFF; DNA: TGTGCCAGCAGCTTAATGCGGGGGTCAAACACCGGGGAGCTGTTTTTT
D: .; size: .; J: TRBJ1-1; V: TRBV4-1; CDR3: CASSQENSYTEAFF; DNA: TGCGCCAGCAGCCAAGAAAACAGCTACACTGAAGCTTTCTTT
D: .; size: .; J: TRBJ1-2; V: TRBV2; CDR3: CASVSTQAGYGYTF; DNA: TGTGCCAGCGTGAGCACGCAAGCGGGCTATGGCTACACCTTC
D: TRBD1; size: .; J: TRBJ1-6; V: TRBV7-9; CDR3: CASSLRGGPDNSPLHF; DNA: TGTGCCAGCAGCTTACGAGGGGGCCCGGATAATTCACCCCTCCACTTT
D: TRBD1; size: .; J: TRBJ1-2; V: TRBV6-2/TRBV6-3; CDR3: CASSSAGTGSRYTF; DNA: TGTGCCAGCAGTTCGGCCGGGACAGGGTCTCGCTACACCTTC
D: .; size: .; J: TRBJ2-7; V: TRBV7-8; CDR3: CASSLAGGAYEQYF; DNA: TGTGCCAGCAGCTTAGCGGGTGGAGCCTACGAGCAGTACTTC
D: TRBD2; size: .; J: TRBJ2-3; V: TRBV30; CDR3: CAWRTSGGITDTQYF; DNA: TGTGCCTGGCGGACTAGCGGGGGGATCACAGATACGCAGTATTTT
D: .; size: .; J: TRBJ2-1; V: TRBV11-2; CDR3: CASSLDSLDNEQFF; DNA: TGTGCCAGCAGCTTAGATAGTCTTGACAATGAGCAGTTCTTC
D: .; size: .; J: TRBJ2-5; V: TRBV19; CDR3: CASSFRYQETQYF; DNA: TGTGCCAGTAGTTTCAGGTACCAAGAGACCCAGTACTTC
D: .; size: .; J: TRBJ1-2; V: TRBV6-4; CDR3: CASSPGQDFNYGYTF; DNA: TGTGCCAGCAGTCCGGGACAAGACTTTAACTATGGCTACACCTTC
D: .; size: .; J: TRBJ2-5; V: TRBV12-5; CDR3: CASGSLSRTQYF; DNA: TGTGCTAGTGGTTCCCTGTCGAGAACCCAGTACTTC
D: .; size: .; J: TRBJ1-2; V: TRBV6-6; CDR3: CASRDSGMGYGYTF; DNA: TGTGCCAGCCGGGACTCAGGGATGGGGTATGGCTACACCTTC
D: TRBD1; size: .; J: TRBJ1-6; V: TRBV7-8; CDR3: CASSLGQGPNSPLHF; DNA: TGTGCCAGCAGCTTAGGACAGGGGCCAAATTCACCCCTCCACTTT
D: TRBD1; size: .; J: TRBJ1-6; V: TRBV25-1; CDR3: CASSGGQGVTPLHF; DNA: TGTGCCAGCAGTGGAGGACAGGGGGTTACACCCCTCCACTTT
D: .; size: .; J: TRBJ1-5; V: TRBV2; CDR3: CASNPRQPLINQPQHF; DNA: TGTGCCAGCAATCCCAGACAGCCTTTAATCAATCAGCCCCAGCATTTT
D: .; size: .; J: TRBJ2-3; V: TRBV21-1; CDR3: CASSKPPPKLDTQYF; DNA: TGTGCCAGCAGCAAACCCCCCCCGAAGCTAGATACGCAGTATTTT
D: .; size: few; J: TRBJ2-3; V: TRBV4-2; CDR3: CASSQDNGGASTDTQYF; DNA: TGTGCCAGCAGCCAAGATAACGGCGGGGCCAGCACAGATACGCAGTATTTT
D: .; size: .; J: TRBJ1-5; V: TRBV27; CDR3: CASSFDSMGNQPQHF; DNA: TGTGCCAGCAGTTTCGACAGTATGGGCAATCAGCCCCAGCATTTT
D: .; size: .; J: TRBJ1-2; V: TRBV12-3/TRBV12-4; CDR3: CASSPDSNYGYTF; DNA: TGTGCCAGCTCCCCGGACAGTAACTATGGCTACACCTTC
D: .; size: .; J: TRBJ2-3; V: TRBV3-1/TRBV3-2; CDR3: CASSQGPDTQYF; DNA: TGTGCCAGCAGCCAAGGGCCAGATACGCAGTATTTT
D: TRBD2; size: .; J: TRBJ2-1; V: TRBV25-1; CDR3: CASSRRAGGSYNEQFF; DNA: TGTGCCAGCTCTCGTCGAGCGGGGGGCTCCTACAATGAGCAGTTCTTC
D: .; size: .; J: TRBJ2-7; V: TRBV18; CDR3: CASSPPGRPYYEQYF; DNA: TGTGCCAGCTCACCACCCGGCAGGCCATACTACGAGCAGTACTTC
D: TRBD1; size: .; J: TRBJ2-2; V: TRBV10-1; CDR3: CASSRHGQGANTGELFF; DNA: TGCGCCAGCAGCAGACACGGACAGGGGGCTAACACCGGGGAGCTGTTTTTT
D: .; size: few; J: TRBJ2-7; V: TRBV7-9; CDR3: CASSLESRSSYEQYF; DNA: TGTGCCAGCAGCTTAGAGTCACGCAGCTCCTACGAGCAGTACTTC
D: .; size: .; J: TRBJ2-5; V: TRBV28; CDR3: CASSLGRKTQYF; DNA: TGTGCCAGCAGTTTAGGGAGGAAGACCCAGTACTTC
D: .; size: .; J: TRBJ1-1; V: TRBV5-6; CDR3: CASSHPPGMREAFF; DNA: TGTGCCAGCAGCCATCCCCCAGGGATGAGGGAAGCTTTCTTT
D: TRBD1; size: .; J: TRBJ2-1; V: TRBV11-1; CDR3: CASSFDRVPQFF; DNA: TGTGCCAGCAGCTTCGACAGGGTACCCCAGTTCTTC
D: .; size: .; J: TRBJ1-2; V: TRBV10-2; CDR3: CASSEAGPNYGYTF; DNA: TGCGCCAGCAGTGAGGCGGGGCCTAACTATGGCTACACCTTC
D: TRBD1; size: .; J: TRBJ2-1; V: TRBV5-4; CDR3: CASSRPLGTGGDSNEQFF; DNA: TGTGCCAGCAGCCGCCCCTTGGGGACAGGGGGGGATTCGAATGAGCAGTTCTTC
D: .; size: .; J: TRBJ1-5; V: TRBV5-1; CDR3: CASSQDSFGDQPQHF; DNA: TGCGCCAGCAGTCAGGACAGCTTTGGGGATCAGCCCCAGCATTTT
D: TRBD1; size: .; J: TRBJ1-4; V: TRBV19; CDR3: CASSPMGTGGGTNEKLFF; DNA: TGTGCCAGTAGCCCTATGGGGACAGGTGGCGGAACTAATGAAAAACTGTTTTTT
D: TRBD1; size: .; J: TRBJ2-7; V: TRBV6-4; CDR3: CASSGDRVSYEQYF; DNA: TGTGCCAGCAGTGGGGACAGGGTCTCCTACGAGCAGTACTTC
D: .; size: once; J: TRBJ1-1; V: TRBV29-1; CDR3: CSVAQSETEAFF; DNA: TGCAGCGTTGCTCAATCGGAGACTGAAGCTTTCTTT
D: TRBD1; size: .; J: TRBJ2-7; V: TRBV19; CDR3: CASSPPGQGRYYEQYF; DNA: TGTGCCAGTAGTCCCCCCGGACAGGGTAGATACTACGAGCAGTACTTC
D: TRBD1; size: few; J: TRBJ1-5; V: TRBV19; CDR3: CASSVGRATGTHNQPQHF; DNA: TGTGCCAGTAGTGTGGGAAGAGCGACAGGGACCCACAATCAGCCCCAGCATTTT
D: TRBD1; size: .; J: TRBJ1-5; V: TRBV6-5; CDR3: CASARQGASQPQHF; DNA: TGTGCCAGCGCTAGACAGGGGGCTAGTCAGCCCCAGCATTTT
D: .; size: .; J: TRBJ1-6; V: TRBV5-4; CDR3: CASSPRQYNSPLHF; DNA: TGTGCCAGCAGCCCCCGACAGTATAATTCACCCCTCCACTTT
D: .; size: .; J: TRBJ2-4; V: TRBV19; CDR3: CASAQGNIQYF; DNA: TGTGCCAGTGCTCAGGGAAACATTCAGTACTTC
D: .; size: .; J: TRBJ1-4; V: TRBV10-3; CDR3: CAISERSRQFNEKLFF; DNA: TGTGCCATCAGTGAGAGGTCTCGACAGTTTAATGAAAAACTGTTTTTT
D: .; size: .; J: TRBJ1-3; V: TRBV5-1; CDR3: CASSSFGGNTIYF; DNA: TGCGCCAGCAGCTCTTTTGGGGGGAACACCATATATTTT
D: TRBD2; size: once; J: TRBJ2-3; V: TRBV10-3; CDR3: CAISGASGGDTQYF; DNA: TGTGCCATCAGTGGAGCTAGCGGGGGGGATACGCAGTATTTT
D: TRBD1; size: .; J: TRBJ1-1; V: TRBV3-1/TRBV3-2; CDR3: CASSQEGGQGSLTEAFF; DNA: TGTGCCAGCAGCCAAGAAGGCGGACAGGGTTCTCTCACTGAAGCTTTCTTT
D: .; size: .; J: TRBJ1-4; V: TRBV30; CDR3: CAWSPAGRGFGEKLFF; DNA: TGTGCCTGGAGTCCAGCAGGGAGGGGTTTTGGGGAAAAACTGTTTTTT
D: .; size: .; J: TRBJ1-3; V: TRBV6-5; CDR3: CASSWNRDGNTIYF; DNA: TGTGCCAGCAGTTGGAACAGGGATGGAAACACCATATATTTT
D: TRBD1; size: .; J: TRBJ2-2; V: TRBV16; CDR3: CASSPDRGIAGELFF; DNA: TGTGCCAGCAGCCCGGACAGGGGCATCGCCGGGGAGCTGTTTTTT
D: TRBD2; size: .; J: TRBJ2-3; V: TRBV10-2; CDR3: CASSEAGLAGGADTQYF; DNA: TGCGCCAGCAGTGAGGCGGGACTAGCGGGGGGAGCAGATACGCAGTATTTT
D: TRBD1; size: .; J: TRBJ1-2; V: TRBV3-1/TRBV3-2; CDR3: CASSQTRTGDNGYTF; DNA: TGTGCCAGCAGCCAAACCCGGACAGGGGATAATGGCTACACCTTC
D: .; size: .; J: TRBJ2-2; V: TRBV27; CDR3: CASSPTPPGLGPTGELFF; DNA: TGTGCCAGCAGCCCTACACCTCCGGGACTGGGGCCCACCGGGGAGCTGTTTTTT
D: TRBD1; size: .; J: TRBJ2-7; V: TRBV7-9; CDR3: CASSSDRGGEQYF; DNA: TGTGCCAGCAGCTCGGACAGGGGCGGCGAGCAGTACTTC
D: .; size: once; J: TRBJ2-2; V: TRBV25-1; CDR3: CASSEPPGGNTGELFF; DNA: TGTGCCAGCAGTGAACCCCCCGGGGGGAACACCGGGGAGCTGTTTTTT
D: TRBD1; size: .; J: TRBJ1-3; V: TRBV7-6; CDR3: CASSLVWGQGSGNTIYF; DNA: TGTGCCAGCAGCTTAGTGTGGGGACAGGGTTCTGGAAACACCATATATTTT
D: TRBD1; size: .; J: TRBJ2-3; V: TRBV2; CDR3: CASRTGTTDTQYF; DNA: TGTGCCAGCAGGACAGGGACAACAGATACGCAGTATTTT
D: TRBD1; size: .; J: TRBJ2-3; V: TRBV18; CDR3: CASSPPGQVGDTQYF; DNA: TGTGCCAGCTCACCACCGGGACAGGTCGGAGATACGCAGTATTTT
D: TRBD2; size: .; J: TRBJ2-2; V: TRBV19; CDR3: CASSFSSPGGADTGELFF; DNA: TGTGCCAGTAGTTTTTCCAGCCCCGGGGGGGCGGACACCGGGGAGCTGTTTTTT
D: TRBD1; size: .; J: TRBJ1-1; V: TRBV5-8; CDR3: CASSKWDRGNTEAFF; DNA: TGTGCCAGCAGCAAATGGGACAGGGGGAACACTGAAGCTTTCTTT
D: .; size: .; J: TRBJ1-2; V: TRBV19; CDR3: CASSVPHSGVNYGYTF; DNA: TGTGCCAGTAGTGTCCCCCACTCGGGGGTTAACTATGGCTACACCTTC